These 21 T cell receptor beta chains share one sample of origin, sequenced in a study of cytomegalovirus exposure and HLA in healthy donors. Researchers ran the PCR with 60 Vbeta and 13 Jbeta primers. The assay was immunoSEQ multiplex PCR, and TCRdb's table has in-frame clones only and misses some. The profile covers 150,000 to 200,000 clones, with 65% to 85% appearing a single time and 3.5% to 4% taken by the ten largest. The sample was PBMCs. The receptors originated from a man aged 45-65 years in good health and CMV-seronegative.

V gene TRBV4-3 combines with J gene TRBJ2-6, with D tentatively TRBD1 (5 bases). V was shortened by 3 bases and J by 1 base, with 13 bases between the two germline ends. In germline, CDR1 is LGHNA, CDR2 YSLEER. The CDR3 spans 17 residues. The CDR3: CASSQFKGESGANVLTF. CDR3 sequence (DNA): TGCGCCAGCAGCCAGTTCAAAGGGGAATCTGGGGCCAACGTCCTGACTTTC.

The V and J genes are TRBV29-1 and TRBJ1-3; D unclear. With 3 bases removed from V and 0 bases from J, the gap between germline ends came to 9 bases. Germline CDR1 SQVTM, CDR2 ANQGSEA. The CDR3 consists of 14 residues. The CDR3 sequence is CSVEWASSGNTIYF. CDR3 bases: TGCAGCGTTGAGTGGGCGAGCTCTGGAAACACCATATATTTT.

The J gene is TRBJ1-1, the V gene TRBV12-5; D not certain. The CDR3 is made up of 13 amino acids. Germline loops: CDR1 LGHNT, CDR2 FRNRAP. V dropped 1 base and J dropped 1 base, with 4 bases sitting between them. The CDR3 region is CASGLDRNTEAFF. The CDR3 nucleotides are TGTGCTAGTGGTTTGGACAGGAACACTGAAGCTTTCTTT.

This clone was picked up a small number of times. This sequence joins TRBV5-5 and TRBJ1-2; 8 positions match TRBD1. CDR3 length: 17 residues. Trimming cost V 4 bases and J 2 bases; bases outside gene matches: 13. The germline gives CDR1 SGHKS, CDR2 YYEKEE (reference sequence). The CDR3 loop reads CASSGTFLTGANYGYTF. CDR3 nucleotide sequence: TGTGCCAGCAGCGGAACATTTTTGACAGGGGCCAACTATGGCTACACCTTC.

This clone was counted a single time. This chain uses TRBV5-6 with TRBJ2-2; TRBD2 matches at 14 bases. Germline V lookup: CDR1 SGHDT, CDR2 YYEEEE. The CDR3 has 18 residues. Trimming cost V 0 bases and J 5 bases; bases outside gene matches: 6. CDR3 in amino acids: CASSLGLAGGRRTGELFF. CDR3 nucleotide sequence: TGTGCCAGCAGCTTGGGACTAGCGGGGGGGCGGCGGACCGGGGAGCTGTTTTTT.

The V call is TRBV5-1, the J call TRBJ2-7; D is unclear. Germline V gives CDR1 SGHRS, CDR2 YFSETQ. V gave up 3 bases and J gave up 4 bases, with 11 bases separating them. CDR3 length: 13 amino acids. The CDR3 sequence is CASSSGNTYEQYF. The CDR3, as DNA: TGCGCCAGCAGCTCGGGTAACACTTACGAGCAGTACTTC. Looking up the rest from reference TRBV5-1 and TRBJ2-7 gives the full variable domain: KAGVTQTPRYLIKTRGQQVTLSCSPISGHRSVSWYQQTPGQGLQFLFEYFSETQRNKGNFPGRFSGRQFSNSRSEMNVSTLELGDSALYLCASSSGNTYEQYFGPGTRLTVT.

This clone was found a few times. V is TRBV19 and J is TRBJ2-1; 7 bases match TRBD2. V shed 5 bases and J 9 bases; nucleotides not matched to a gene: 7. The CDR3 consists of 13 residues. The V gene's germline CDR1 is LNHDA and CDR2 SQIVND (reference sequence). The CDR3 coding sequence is TGTGCCAGTAGTCAGACTAGCACCGGTGAGCAGTTCTTC. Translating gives CASSQTSTGEQFF. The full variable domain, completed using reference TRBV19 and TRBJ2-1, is DGGITQSPKYLFRKEGQNVTLSCEQNLNHDAMYWYRQDPGQGLRLIYYSQIVNDFQKGDIAEGYSVSREKKESFPLTVTSAQKNPTAFYLCASSQTSTGEQFFGPGTRLTVL.

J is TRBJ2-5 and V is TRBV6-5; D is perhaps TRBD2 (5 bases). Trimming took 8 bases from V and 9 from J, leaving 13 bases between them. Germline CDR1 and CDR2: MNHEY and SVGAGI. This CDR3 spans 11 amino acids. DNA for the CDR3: TGTGCCAGCTCCATAGGGAGCGCCCAGTACTTC. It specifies CASSIGSAQYF.

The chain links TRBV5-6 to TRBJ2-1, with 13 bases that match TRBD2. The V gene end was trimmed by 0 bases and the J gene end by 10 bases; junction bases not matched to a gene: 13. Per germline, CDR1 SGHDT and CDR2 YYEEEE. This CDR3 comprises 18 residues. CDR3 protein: CASSLGAGLAGVRGEQFF. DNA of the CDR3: TGTGCCAGCAGCTTGGGAGCCGGACTAGCGGGGGTTCGGGGGGAGCAGTTCTTC.

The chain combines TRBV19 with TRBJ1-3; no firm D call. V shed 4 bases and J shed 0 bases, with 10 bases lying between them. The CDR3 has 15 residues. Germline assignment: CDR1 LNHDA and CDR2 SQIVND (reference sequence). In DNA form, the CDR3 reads TGTGCCAGTAGTAACCAACAGAACTCTGGAAACACCATATATTTT. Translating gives CASSNQQNSGNTIYF.

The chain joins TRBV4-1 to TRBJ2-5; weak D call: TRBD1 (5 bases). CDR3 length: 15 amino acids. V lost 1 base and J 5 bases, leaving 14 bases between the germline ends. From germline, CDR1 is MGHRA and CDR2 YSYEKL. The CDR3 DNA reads TGCGCCAGCAGCCAAGTCCAGGGTGTAGGGGAGACCCAGTACTTC. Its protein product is CASSQVQGVGETQYF.

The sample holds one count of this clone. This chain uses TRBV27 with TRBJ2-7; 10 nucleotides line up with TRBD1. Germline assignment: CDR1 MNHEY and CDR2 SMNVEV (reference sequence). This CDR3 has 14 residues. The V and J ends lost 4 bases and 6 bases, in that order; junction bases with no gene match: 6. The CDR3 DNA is TGTGCCAGCAGTTCCGACAGGGGGCATCTCGAGCAGTACTTC. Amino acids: CASSSDRGHLEQYF.

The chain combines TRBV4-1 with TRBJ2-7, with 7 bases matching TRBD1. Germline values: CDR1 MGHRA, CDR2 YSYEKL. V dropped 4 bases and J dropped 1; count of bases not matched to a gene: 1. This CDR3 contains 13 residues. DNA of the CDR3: TGCGCCAGCAGCCTGGGACAGTCCTACGAGCAGTACTTC. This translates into CASSLGQSYEQYF.

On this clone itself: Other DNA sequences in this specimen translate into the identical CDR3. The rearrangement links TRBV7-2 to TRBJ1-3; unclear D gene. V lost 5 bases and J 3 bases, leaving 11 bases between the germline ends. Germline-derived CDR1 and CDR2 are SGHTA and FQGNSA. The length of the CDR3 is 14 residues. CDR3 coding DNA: TGTGCCAGCAGCCTAGATTCTGTTGGAAACACCATATATTTT. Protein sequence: CASSLDSVGNTIYF.

The chain's CDR3 is CASSRDDRAEQYF. CDR3 in DNA: TGTGCCAGCTCGCGGGACGACAGGGCCGAGCAGTACTTC. The V and J genes are TRBV18 and TRBJ2-7; TRBD1 might be the D (7 bases). CDR3 length equals 13 residues. V was cut by 6 bases and J by 6 bases, with 15 bases left in between. Germline CDR1 KGHSH, CDR2 LQKENI.

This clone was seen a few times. DNA of the CDR3: TGTGCCAGCAGTCCGACAAGTTCCTACGAGCAGTACTTC. This encodes CASSPTSSYEQYF. The chain uses TRBV6-5 and TRBJ2-7; D gene unclear. The CDR3 has 13 amino acids. Germline V gives CDR1 MNHEY, CDR2 SVGAGI. V gave up 5 bases and J gave up 1 base, with 9 bases separating them.

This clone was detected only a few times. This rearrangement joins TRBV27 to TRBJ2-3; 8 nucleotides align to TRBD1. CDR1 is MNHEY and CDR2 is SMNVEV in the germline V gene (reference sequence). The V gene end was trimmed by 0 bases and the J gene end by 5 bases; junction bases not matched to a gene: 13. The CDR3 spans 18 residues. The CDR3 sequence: CASSLSIGRQGSRDTQYF. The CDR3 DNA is TGTGCCAGCAGTTTATCGATTGGGAGACAGGGGTCCCGAGATACGCAGTATTTT.

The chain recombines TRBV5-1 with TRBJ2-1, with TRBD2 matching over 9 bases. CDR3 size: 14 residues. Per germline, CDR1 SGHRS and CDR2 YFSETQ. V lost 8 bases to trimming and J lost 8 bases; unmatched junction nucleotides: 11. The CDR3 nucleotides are TGCGCCAGTTTTGCGGGGGGGAGTACCGATGAGCAGTTCTTC. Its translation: CASFAGGSTDEQFF.

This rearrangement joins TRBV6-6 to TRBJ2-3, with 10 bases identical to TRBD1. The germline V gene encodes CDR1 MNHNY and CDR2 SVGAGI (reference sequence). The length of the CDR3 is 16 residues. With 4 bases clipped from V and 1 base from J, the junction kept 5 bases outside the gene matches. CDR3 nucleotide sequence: TGTGCCAGCAGTTTGGCCGGGACAGGGGGCACAGATACGCAGTATTTT. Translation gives CASSLAGTGGTDTQYF.

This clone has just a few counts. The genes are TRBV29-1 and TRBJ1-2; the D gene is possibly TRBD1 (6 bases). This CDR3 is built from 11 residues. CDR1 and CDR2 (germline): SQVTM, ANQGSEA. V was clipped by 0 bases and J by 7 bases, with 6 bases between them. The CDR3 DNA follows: TGCAGCGTTGAAGAAGGGGGTGGCTACACCTTC. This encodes CSVEEGGGYTF.

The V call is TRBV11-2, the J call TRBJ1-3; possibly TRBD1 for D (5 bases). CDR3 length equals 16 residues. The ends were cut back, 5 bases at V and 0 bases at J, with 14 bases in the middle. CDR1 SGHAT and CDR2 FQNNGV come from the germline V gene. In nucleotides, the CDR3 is TGTGCCAGCAGCCGTACGGGGGGTAGCTCTGGAAACACCATATATTTT. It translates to CASSRTGGSSGNTIYF. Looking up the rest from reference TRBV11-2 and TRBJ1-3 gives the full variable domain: EAGVAQSPRYKIIEKRQSVAFWCNPISGHATLYWYQQILGQGPKLLIQFQNNGVVDDSQLPKDRFSAERLKGVDSTLKIQPAKLEDSAVYLCASSRTGGSSGNTIYFGEGSWLTVV.